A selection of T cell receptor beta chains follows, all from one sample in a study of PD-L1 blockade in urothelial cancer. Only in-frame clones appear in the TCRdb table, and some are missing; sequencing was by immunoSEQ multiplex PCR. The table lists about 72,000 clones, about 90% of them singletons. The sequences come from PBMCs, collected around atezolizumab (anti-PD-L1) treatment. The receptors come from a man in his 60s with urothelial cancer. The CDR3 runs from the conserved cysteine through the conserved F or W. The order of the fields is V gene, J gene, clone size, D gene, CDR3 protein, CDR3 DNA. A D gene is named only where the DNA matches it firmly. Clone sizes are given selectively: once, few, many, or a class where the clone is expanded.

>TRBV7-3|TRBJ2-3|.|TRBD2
CASSLAGGPTDTQYF
TGTGCCAGCAGCTTAGCGGGGGGTCCCACAGATACGCAGTATTTT
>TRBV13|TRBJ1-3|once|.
CASSPQGQGVVGNTIYF
TGTGCCAGCAGCCCACAGGGTCAGGGCGTAGTGGGAAACACCATATATTTT
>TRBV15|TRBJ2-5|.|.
CATSPGTQQETQYF
TGTGCCACCAGCCCCGGGACACAACAAGAGACCCAGTACTTC
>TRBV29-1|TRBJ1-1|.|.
CSVVVGVGNTEAFF
TGCAGCGTTGTAGTAGGGGTGGGGAACACTGAAGCTTTCTTT
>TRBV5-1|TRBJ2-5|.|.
CASSLGGGETQYF
TGCGCCAGCAGCTTGGGGGGAGGAGAGACCCAGTACTTC
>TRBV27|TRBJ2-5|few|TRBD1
CASTPGGFEETQYF
TGTGCCAGCACACCAGGGGGCTTCGAAGAGACCCAGTACTTC
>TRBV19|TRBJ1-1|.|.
CASSIGGGRNTEAFF
TGTGCCAGTAGTATAGGGGGGGGTCGGAACACTGAAGCTTTCTTT
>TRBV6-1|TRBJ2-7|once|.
CASTTGHFYEQYF
TGTGCCAGCACTACGGGACATTTCTACGAGCAGTACTTC
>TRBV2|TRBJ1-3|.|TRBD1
CASSGLGQASSGNTIYF
TGTGCCAGCAGCGGGCTAGGACAGGCGAGCTCTGGAAACACCATATATTTT
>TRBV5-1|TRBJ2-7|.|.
CASSLARSSYYEQYF
TGCGCCAGCAGCTTGGCCAGGTCGAGTTACTACGAGCAGTACTTC
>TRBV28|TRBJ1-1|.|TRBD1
CASSSGRTGVTEAFF
TGTGCCAGCAGTTCCGGAAGGACAGGGGTGACTGAAGCTTTCTTT
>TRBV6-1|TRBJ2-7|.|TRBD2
CASNSRGGAWEQYF
TGTGCCAGCAACTCACGGGGAGGGGCGTGGGAGCAGTACTTC
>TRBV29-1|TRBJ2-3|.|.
CSVGLGTDTQYF
TGCAGCGTTGGCCTAGGCACAGATACGCAGTATTTT
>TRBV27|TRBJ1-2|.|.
CASSLNRVNYGYTF
TGTGCCAGCAGCCTAAACAGGGTTAACTATGGCTACACCTTC
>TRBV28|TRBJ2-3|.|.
CASLAPLGSQYF
TGTGCCAGCCTCGCCCCACTCGGGTCGCAGTATTTT
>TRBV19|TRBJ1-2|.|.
CASSITGFADPGYTF
TGTGCCAGTAGTATTACAGGTTTTGCTGACCCGGGCTACACCTTC
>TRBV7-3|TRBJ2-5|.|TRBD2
CASSQDVAGGQETQYF
TGTGCCAGCAGCCAGGACGTAGCGGGGGGGCAAGAGACCCAGTACTTC
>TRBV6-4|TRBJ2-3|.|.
CASSPGYTDTQYF
TGTGCCAGCAGTCCAGGCTACACAGATACGCAGTATTTT
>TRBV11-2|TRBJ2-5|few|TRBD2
CASSLGARGGQETQYF
TGTGCCAGCAGCTTAGGTGCGCGGGGGGGCCAAGAGACCCAGTACTTC
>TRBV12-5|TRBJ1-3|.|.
CASGPAAVQVPNTIYF
TGTGCTAGTGGTCCCGCCGCGGTACAGGTTCCGAACACCATATATTTT
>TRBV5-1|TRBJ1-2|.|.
CASSSTSDRTGYTF
TGCGCCAGCAGCTCGACCTCGGACAGAACTGGCTACACCTTC
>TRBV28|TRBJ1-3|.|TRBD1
CASSRQGTRNTIYF
TGTGCCAGCAGTCGACAGGGGACACGAAACACCATATATTTT
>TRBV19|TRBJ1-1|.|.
CASSLNRVNTEAFF
TGTGCCAGTAGTTTAAACAGGGTGAACACTGAAGCTTTCTTT
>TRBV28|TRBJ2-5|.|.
CASSSARIGVKETQYF
TGTGCCAGCAGTTCCGCCCGAATAGGGGTTAAAGAGACCCAGTACTTC
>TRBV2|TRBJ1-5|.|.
CASSGLRGSNQPQHF
TGTGCCAGCAGTGGTCTCAGGGGAAGCAATCAGCCCCAGCATTTT
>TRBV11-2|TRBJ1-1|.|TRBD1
CASTQGVATNTEAFF
TGTGCCAGTACCCAGGGGGTGGCGACGAACACTGAAGCTTTCTTT
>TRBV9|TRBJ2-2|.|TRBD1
CASSITGQADTGELFF
TGTGCCAGCAGCATCACGGGACAGGCCGACACCGGGGAGCTGTTTTTT
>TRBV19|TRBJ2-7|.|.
CARHRRGAVGYEQYF
TGTGCCAGACATCGACGGGGAGCAGTTGGATACGAGCAGTACTTC
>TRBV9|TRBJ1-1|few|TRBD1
CASSDQTGFTEAFF
TGTGCCAGCAGCGACCAGACAGGGTTCACTGAAGCTTTCTTT
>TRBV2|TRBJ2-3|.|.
CASSEVATPKRTDTQYF
TGTGCCAGCAGTGAAGTAGCGACGCCCAAAAGGACAGATACGCAGTATTTT
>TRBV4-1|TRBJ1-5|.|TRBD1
CASSQDSTGAHNQPQHF
TGCGCCAGCAGCCAAGATTCTACAGGGGCCCACAATCAGCCCCAGCATTTT
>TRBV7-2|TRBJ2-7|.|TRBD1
CASSLGGTGGYEQYF
TGTGCCAGCAGCTTAGGGGGGACAGGGGGCTACGAGCAGTACTTC
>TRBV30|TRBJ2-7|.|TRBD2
CAWRRGGFEQYF
TGTGCCTGGAGAAGGGGAGGGTTCGAGCAGTACTTC
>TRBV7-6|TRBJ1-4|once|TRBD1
CASSRNRGANEKLFF
TGTGCCAGCAGTCGGAACAGGGGGGCTAATGAAAAACTGTTTTTT
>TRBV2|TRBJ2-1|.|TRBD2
CASRPEFLAGGSQFF
TGTGCCAGCAGGCCCGAATTTCTAGCGGGGGGTTCCCAGTTCTTC
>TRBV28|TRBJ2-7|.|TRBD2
CASSFPGLAGGSGSYEQYF
TGTGCCAGCAGTTTCCCGGGGCTAGCGGGGGGATCCGGCTCCTACGAGCAGTACTTC
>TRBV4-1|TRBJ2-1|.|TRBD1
CASSQDRGQVSYNEQFF
TGCGCCAGCAGCCAAGATCGGGGACAGGTATCCTACAATGAGCAGTTCTTC
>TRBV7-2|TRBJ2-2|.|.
CASSPGTPPGELFF
TGTGCCAGCAGCCCCGGGACACCACCCGGGGAGCTGTTTTTT
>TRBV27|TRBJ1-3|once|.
CASSPQGRVGNTIYF
TGTGCCAGCAGCCCCCAAGGGCGGGTTGGAAACACCATATATTTT
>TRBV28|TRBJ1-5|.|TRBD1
CASSLPGGGQPQHF
TGTGCCAGCAGTTTACCAGGGGGCGGTCAGCCCCAGCATTTT
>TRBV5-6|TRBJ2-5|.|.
CASSFDRWETQYF
TGTGCCAGCAGCTTTGACAGATGGGAGACCCAGTACTTC
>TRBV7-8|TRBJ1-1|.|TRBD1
CASSSPMTGGPGTEAFF
TGTGCCAGCAGCTCACCGATGACAGGGGGTCCGGGTACTGAAGCTTTCTTT
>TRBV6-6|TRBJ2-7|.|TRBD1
CASSSQGAPFYEQYF
TGTGCCAGCAGTTCCCAGGGGGCCCCGTTTTACGAGCAGTACTTC
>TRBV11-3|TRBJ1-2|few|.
CASSLGSSRGDGYTF
TGTGCCAGCAGCTTAGGTTCGAGCCGGGGGGATGGCTACACCTTC
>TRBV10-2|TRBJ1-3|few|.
CASSESVQGPDTIYF
TGCGCCAGCAGTGAGTCCGTCCAGGGTCCGGACACCATATATTTT
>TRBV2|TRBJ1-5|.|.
CASTGGGIYSNQPQHF
TGTGCCAGCACCGGCGGGGGGATTTATAGCAATCAGCCCCAGCATTTT
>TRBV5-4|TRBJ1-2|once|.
CASSPTIGSYYGYTF
TGTGCCAGCAGCCCCACCATCGGGTCCTACTATGGCTACACCTTC
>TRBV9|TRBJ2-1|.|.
CASSIMEGNEQFF
TGTGCCAGCAGCATCATGGAGGGAAATGAGCAGTTCTTC
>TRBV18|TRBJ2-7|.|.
CASSPTVYEQYF
TGTGCCAGCTCCCCAACAGTCTACGAGCAGTACTTC